These 31 T cell receptor beta chains were sequenced from one sample in a study of OX40 agonist ivuxolimab in advanced cancers. Here immunoSEQ multiplex PCR was the method, and the copy in TCRdb shows in-frame clones only, minus some. Among approximately 120,000 clones listed, 85% to 95% were seen once. This specimen was CD4+ or CD8+ T cells sorted from blood, taken in a trial of the OX40 agonist ivuxolimab. These receptors were obtained from an adult with an advanced solid tumor such as melanoma, head and neck, liver or kidney cancer.

V gene TRBV25-1 combines with J gene TRBJ1-1; D is undetermined. Per germline, CDR1 MGHDK and CDR2 SYGVNS. The CDR3 is 12 amino acids. V shed 6 bases and J shed 3 bases, with 8 bases lying between them. CDR3 in amino acids: CASRMGYTEAFF. The DNA of the CDR3 is TGTGCCAGCAGAATGGGGTACACTGAAGCTTTCTTT.

The rearrangement uses TRBV19 and TRBJ2-3; a weak D match, TRBD1 (6 bases). CDR1 LNHDA and CDR2 SQIVND come from the germline V gene (reference sequence). The CDR3 totals 16 residues. Trimming took off 5 bases at V and 4 bases at J, with 19 bases between the two ends. CDR3 DNA: TGTGCCAGTAGTCAACAAACAGGGATGGTCGCAGATACGCAGTATTTT. Its translation is CASSQQTGMVADTQYF.

The J gene is TRBJ1-1, the V gene TRBV28; 7 bases are a match to TRBD1. Germline CDR1 is MDHEN and CDR2 is SYDVKM. V lost 7 bases, J lost 1 base, and 9 bases stayed unmatched. CDR3 length: 15 amino acids. The chain's CDR3 is CASTQTGQPNTEAFF. DNA for the CDR3: TGTGCCAGCACCCAAACGGGACAGCCGAACACTGAAGCTTTCTTT.

The chain links TRBV9 to TRBJ2-3, with 8 bases lining up with TRBD2. With V trimmed by 3 bases and J by 4 bases, 4 bases remained unmatched. Germline V gene data show CDR1 as SGDLS and CDR2 as YYNGEE. The CDR3 runs 14 residues. This CDR3 is CASSASGRSDTQYF. CDR3 DNA sequence: TGTGCCAGCAGCGCAAGCGGGAGATCAGATACGCAGTATTTT. The full variable domain, its missing parts supplied by reference TRBV9 and TRBJ2-3, is DSGVTQTPKHLITATGQRVTLRCSPRSGDLSVYWYQQSLDQGLQFLIQYYNGEERAKGNILERFSAQQFPDLHSELNLSSLELGDSALYFCASSASGRSDTQYFGPGTRLTVL.

This clone has a single count. The J gene is TRBJ2-3, the V gene TRBV7-2, with TRBD2 matching over 11 bases. The CDR3 totals 16 residues. Germline loops: CDR1 SGHTA, CDR2 FQGNSA. V lost 6 bases to trimming and J lost 2 bases; unmatched junction nucleotides: 7. The CDR3 here is CASRPGTSGFTDTQYF. The CDR3, as DNA: TGTGCCAGCAGACCCGGGACTAGCGGATTCACAGATACGCAGTATTTT.

J is TRBJ1-1 and V is TRBV19; a weak D match, TRBD1 (5 bases). V was pared by 6 bases and J by 1 base, with 18 bases between. From germline, CDR1 is LNHDA and CDR2 SQIVND (reference sequence). CDR3 length: 16 residues. The CDR3 spells CASSSSGRDENTEAFF. The DNA of the CDR3 is TGTGCCAGTAGCTCCTCAGGGAGGGATGAGAACACTGAAGCTTTCTTT.

This sequence joins TRBV11-1 and TRBJ2-7; 7 bases match TRBD1. The CDR3 runs 14 residues. V shed 1 base, J shed 7 bases, and the junction held 7 bases outside the gene matches. CDR1 SGHAT and CDR2 FQDESV come from the germline V gene (reference sequence). As DNA, the CDR3 is TGTGCCAGCAGCTTAGGGGACAGCGCATTGGAGCAGTACTTC. Amino acid sequence: CASSLGDSALEQYF.

CDR3 loop: CASSEASVVTEAFF. As DNA, the CDR3 is TGTGCCAGCAGTGAGGCTAGTGTTGTCACTGAAGCTTTCTTT. V is TRBV6-5 and J is TRBJ1-1; D is uncertain. V lost 5 bases and J 4 bases, leaving 14 bases between the germline ends. The germline V gene encodes CDR1 MNHEY and CDR2 SVGAGI. The CDR3 is 14 amino acids.

This clone was seen a single time. The chain is built from TRBV18 and TRBJ2-5; D is possibly TRBD2 (5 bases). From germline, CDR1 is KGHSH and CDR2 LQKENI. This CDR3 is 14 amino acids long. Trimming cost V 0 bases and J 4 bases, with 9 bases left between them. CDR3 residues: CASSPPNEGETQYF. Written as DNA, the CDR3 is TGTGCCAGCTCACCACCGAACGAGGGAGAGACCCAGTACTTC. Supplemented by reference TRBV18 and TRBJ2-5, the full variable domain reads NAGVMQNPRHLVRRRGQEARLRCSPMKGHSHVYWYRQLPEEGLKFMVYLQKENIIDESGMPKERFSAEFPKEGPSILRIQQVVRGDSAAYFCASSPPNEGETQYFGPGTRLLVL.

This clone was observed a single time. DNA of the CDR3: TGTGCCAGCAGTTTAAGAGCGGGAGACACAGATACGCAGTATTTT. Translating it yields CASSLRAGDTDTQYF. The J gene is TRBJ2-3, the V gene TRBV27, with 8 bases that match TRBD2. The CDR3 is 15 amino acids. Trimming at V came to 2 bases and at J to 2 bases, leaving 3 bases not matched to a gene. Per the germline V gene, CDR1 is MNHEY and CDR2 is SMNVEV (reference sequence).

The chain couples TRBV21-1 to TRBJ1-5; the table's D call, TRBD1, has no DNA check behind it. TRBV21-1 is assigned pseudogene status. This CDR3 has 18 amino acids. CDR3: CASTSQGKNSKGNQPQHF. The CDR3 region has the DNA TGTGCCAGCACCTCACAGGGGAAAAATTCGAAGGGCAATCAGCCCCAGCATTTT.

CDR3 DNA sequence: TGTGCCAGCAGTTTCGGAGGAGCTTATAGCAATCAGCCCCAGCATTTT. Its translation is CASSFGGAYSNQPQHF. The V call is TRBV27, the J call TRBJ1-5; D not certain. CDR1 and CDR2 (germline): MNHEY, SMNVEV (reference sequence). CDR3 length: 16 residues. The ends were cut back, 3 bases at V and 0 bases at J, with 12 bases in the middle.

The J gene is TRBJ2-3, the V gene TRBV5-4; D remains ambiguous. This CDR3 has 11 amino acids. V lost 0 bases to trimming and J lost 6 bases, with 2 bases between them. The germline CDR1 and CDR2 sequences are SGHNT and YYREEE (reference sequence). CDR3 in DNA: TGTGCCAGCAGCTTGGCGGATACGCAGTATTTT. Protein product: CASSLADTQYF.

CDR3: CASSPRLAGGPLEQYF. The CDR3 DNA is TGTGCCAGCAGCCCCCGACTAGCGGGAGGGCCCCTAGAGCAGTACTTC. This chain connects TRBV14 to TRBJ2-7; 14 bases are a match to TRBD2. V gave up 4 bases and J gave up 7 bases; unmatched junction bases: 9. This CDR3 has 16 residues. CDR1 is SGHDN, CDR2 FVKESK, per germline.

V is TRBV7-9 and J is TRBJ2-3; 11 nucleotides match TRBD2. Looked up from germline, CDR1 is SEHNR and CDR2 is FQNEAQ (reference sequence). This CDR3 has 16 amino acids. The J segment lost 0 bases and the V segment lost 6 bases, leaving 5 bases of the junction unmatched. The chain's CDR3 is CASRRGLAVSTDTQYF. The CDR3 DNA reads TGTGCCAGCAGAAGGGGACTAGCGGTCAGCACAGATACGCAGTATTTT.

The chain couples TRBV30 to TRBJ2-3; 12 bases fit TRBD2. The CDR3 length is 13 residues. Losses at the gene ends were 8 bases for V and 1 base for J; bases not matched to a gene: 1. Looked up from germline, CDR1 is GTSNPN and CDR2 is SVGIG (reference sequence). The CDR3 DNA is TGTGCCAGACTAGCGGGGGGCACAGATACGCAGTATTTT. It encodes CARLAGGTDTQYF.

The rearrangement joins TRBV27 to TRBJ1-2, with 7 positions matching TRBD1. Losses at the gene ends were 6 bases for V and 7 bases for J; bases not matched to a gene: 20. Germline CDR1 reads MNHEY; CDR2 reads SMNVEV (reference sequence). The CDR3 is made up of 17 amino acids. The CDR3 sequence: CASRPFPQGGSVGGYTF. For the CDR3, the DNA is TGTGCCAGCAGGCCCTTTCCTCAGGGGGGTTCTGTGGGTGGCTACACCTTC.

In its sample, this clone was seen a few times. V is TRBV5-6 and J is TRBJ2-1, with D possibly being TRBD2 (6 bases). The CDR3 totals 14 residues. The germline V gene encodes CDR1 SGHDT and CDR2 YYEEEE. Trimming took 3 bases from V and 2 from J, leaving 9 bases between them. CDR3 in DNA: TGTGCCAGCAGCTGGGGGACTGCCTACAATGAGCAGTTCTTC. It translates to CASSWGTAYNEQFF.

This sequence joins TRBV18 and TRBJ1-1; TRBD1 aligns across 9 bases. V dropped 3 bases and J dropped 4; count of bases not matched to a gene: 3. This CDR3 region has 14 residues. Germline CDR1 and CDR2: KGHSH and LQKENI. The CDR3 protein is CASSPQTGGTEAFF. In DNA form, the CDR3 reads TGTGCCAGCTCACCCCAGACAGGGGGCACTGAAGCTTTCTTT.

This clone was detected only once. The chain has TRBV19 and TRBJ1-4; no definite D call. The ends were cut back, 0 bases at V and 8 bases at J, with 4 bases in the middle. The CDR3 is 12 amino acids. The germline V gene encodes CDR1 LNHDA and CDR2 SQIVND (reference sequence). The CDR3 reads CASSIEGEKLFF. The CDR3 bases are TGTGCCAGTAGTATAGAGGGGGAAAAACTGTTTTTT.

This chain uses TRBV29-1 with TRBJ2-2, with D possibly being TRBD2 (5 bases). This CDR3 spans 13 amino acids. Germline assignment: CDR1 SQVTM and CDR2 ANQGSEA. V dropped 4 bases and J dropped 4 bases, with 10 bases sitting between them. The CDR3: CSVARSGTGELFF. CDR3 nucleotide sequence: TGCAGCGTTGCCCGCAGCGGCACCGGGGAGCTGTTTTTT.

This chain uses TRBV6-5 with TRBJ1-4; D perhaps matches TRBD1 (5 bases). Germline CDR1 MNHEY, CDR2 SVGAGI. V lost 6 bases and J lost 4, with 15 bases in between. The CDR3 loop spans 15 amino acids. The CDR3 protein is CASSSSGTFNEKLFF. The CDR3 coding sequence is TGTGCCAGCAGCTCATCCGGGACTTTTAATGAAAAACTGTTTTTT.

This sequence joins TRBV18 and TRBJ2-5, with 10 positions matching TRBD1. Germline values: CDR1 KGHSH, CDR2 LQKENI. This CDR3 is built from 17 residues. The V gene end was trimmed by 5 bases and the J gene end by 3 bases; junction bases not matched to a gene: 12. The CDR3 here is CASSSKDRGGTKETQYF. The CDR3 DNA sequence: TGTGCCAGCTCAAGTAAGGACAGGGGGGGAACGAAAGAGACCCAGTACTTC.

V is TRBV4-2 and J is TRBJ2-2; 7 bases match TRBD2. Germline V CDR1 and CDR2: LGHNA, YNFKEQ. This CDR3 region has 15 residues. The ends lost 3 bases at V and 4 bases at J; junction bases unmatched: 5. Here the CDR3 reads CASSQATSSTGELFF. CDR3 bases: TGTGCCAGCAGCCAGGCGACTAGCAGCACCGGGGAGCTGTTTTTT.

The chain combines TRBV18 with TRBJ2-3; possible D gene TRBD2, 5 bases. This CDR3 spans 13 amino acids. CDR1 is KGHSH and CDR2 is LQKENI in the germline V gene. The ends were cut back, 4 bases at V and 4 bases at J, with 9 bases in the middle. Written as DNA, the CDR3 is TGTGCCAGCTCACATAAGGGAGCAGATACGCAGTATTTT. Amino acid sequence: CASSHKGADTQYF.

J is TRBJ2-3 and V is TRBV7-9, with 7 bases aligning to TRBD1. J gave up 5 bases and V 6 bases, and 8 bases lay outside the gene matches. Per germline, CDR1 SEHNR and CDR2 FQNEAQ (reference sequence). The CDR3 has 14 residues. In nucleotides, the CDR3 is TGTGCCAGCAGACGAGGACAGGCAGAAGATACGCAGTATTTT. This sequence encodes CASRRGQAEDTQYF.

For the CDR3, the DNA is TGTGCCAGCAGTTTTTTGACGATGAACACTGAAGCTTTCTTT. Translation: CASSFLTMNTEAFF. The V gene is TRBV28, the J gene TRBJ1-1; D is uncertain. Trimming pared 3 bases from V and 0 bases from J, leaving 8 bases between. The CDR3 spans 14 residues. Germline V gene sequence: CDR1 MDHEN, CDR2 SYDVKM.

The V call is TRBV7-9, the J call TRBJ2-7; 9 bases map to TRBD1. CDR1 and CDR2 from the germline V gene are SEHNR and FQNEAQ (reference sequence). This CDR3 is built from 12 residues. V was clipped by 6 bases and J by 4 bases; unmatched bases: 1. The chain's CDR3 is CASRQGAYEQYF. Here the CDR3 DNA reads TGTGCCAGCAGACAGGGGGCGTACGAGCAGTACTTC.

The chain joins TRBV27 to TRBJ1-1; D is ambiguous. There are 13 residues in the CDR3. The germline V gene encodes CDR1 MNHEY and CDR2 SMNVEV (reference sequence). The V end lost 6 bases, the J end lost 4 bases, and 12 bases lay between the germline ends. CDR3 nucleotide sequence: TGTGCCAGCAGCCTTGGACGGAGCACTGAAGCTTTCTTT. Translating it yields CASSLGRSTEAFF.

This clone was found once. This chain connects TRBV7-3 to TRBJ1-5; TRBD1 agrees at 7 bases. V lost 5 bases and J lost 4; bases outside the gene matches: 20. The germline gives CDR1 SGHTA, CDR2 FQGTGA. The CDR3 has 19 residues. In nucleotides, the CDR3 is TGTGCCAGCAGCCCATACCGCGCGCCCGCCGGACAGGAGAATCAGCCCCAGCATTTT. Residues: CASSPYRAPAGQENQPQHF.

J is TRBJ2-7 and V is TRBV7-2; 9 positions match TRBD2. The CDR3 is 16 residues long. Trimming removed 5 bases from V and 1 base from J; junction bases left unmatched: 9. Germline CDR1 reads SGHTA; CDR2 reads FQGNSA. This CDR3 reads CASSPQSSGTSYEQYF. The CDR3 DNA sequence: TGTGCCAGCAGCCCTCAATCTAGCGGGACTTCCTACGAGCAGTACTTC.